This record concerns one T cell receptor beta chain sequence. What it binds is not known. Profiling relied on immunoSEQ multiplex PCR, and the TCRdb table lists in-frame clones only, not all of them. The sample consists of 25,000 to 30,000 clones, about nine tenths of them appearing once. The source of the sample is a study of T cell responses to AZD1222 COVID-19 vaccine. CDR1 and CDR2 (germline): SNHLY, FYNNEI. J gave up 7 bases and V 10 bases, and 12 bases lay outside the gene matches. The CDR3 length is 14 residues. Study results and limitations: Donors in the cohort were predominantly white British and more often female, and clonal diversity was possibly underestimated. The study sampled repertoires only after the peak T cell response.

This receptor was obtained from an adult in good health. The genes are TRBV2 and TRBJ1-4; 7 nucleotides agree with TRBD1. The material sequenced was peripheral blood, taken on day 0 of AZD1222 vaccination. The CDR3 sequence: CATAGARGAEKLFF. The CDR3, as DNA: TGTGCCACCGCCGGTGCCAGGGGGGCTGAAAAACTGTTTTTT.